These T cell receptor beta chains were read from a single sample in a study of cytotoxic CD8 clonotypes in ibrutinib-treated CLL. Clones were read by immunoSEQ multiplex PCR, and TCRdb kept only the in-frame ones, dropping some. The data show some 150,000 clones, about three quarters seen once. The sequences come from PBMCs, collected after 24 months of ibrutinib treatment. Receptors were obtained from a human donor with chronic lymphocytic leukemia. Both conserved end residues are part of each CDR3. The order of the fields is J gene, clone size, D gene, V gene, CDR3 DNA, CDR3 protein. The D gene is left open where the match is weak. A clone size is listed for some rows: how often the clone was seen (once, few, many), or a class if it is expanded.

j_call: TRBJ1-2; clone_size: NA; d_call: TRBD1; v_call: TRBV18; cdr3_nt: TGTGCCAGCTCACCAACCGGGACAGGGGCTCCGGGCGGCTACACCTTC; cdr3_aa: CASSPTGTGAPGGYTF
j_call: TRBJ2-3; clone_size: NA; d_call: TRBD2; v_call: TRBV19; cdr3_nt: TGTGCCAGTAAGGGTAGCGGGAGAAGCACAGATACGCAGTATTTT; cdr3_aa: CASKGSGRSTDTQYF
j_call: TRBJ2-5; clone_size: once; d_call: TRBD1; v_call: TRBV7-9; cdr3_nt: TGTGCCAGCAGCCAACGACAGGGCAGAGGGGAAGAGACCCAGTACTTC; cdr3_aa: CASSQRQGRGEETQYF
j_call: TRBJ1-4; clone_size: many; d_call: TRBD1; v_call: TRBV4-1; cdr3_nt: TGCGCCAGCAGCCAAGACAGGGGGGCTAATGAAAAACTGTTTTTT; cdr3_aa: CASSQDRGANEKLFF
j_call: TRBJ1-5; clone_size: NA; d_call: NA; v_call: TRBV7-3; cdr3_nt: TGTGCCAGCAGCTCCCCGAGTTCAAGGGAGGGGAATCAGCCCCAGCATTTT; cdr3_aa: CASSSPSSREGNQPQHF
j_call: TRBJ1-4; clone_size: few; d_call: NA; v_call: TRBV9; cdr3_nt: TGTGCCAGCAGCAAGACGGTTGCAACTAATGAAAAACTGTTTTTT; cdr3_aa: CASSKTVATNEKLFF
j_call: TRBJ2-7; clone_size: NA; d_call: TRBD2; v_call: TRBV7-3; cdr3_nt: TGTGCCAGCAGCTTAGGCGTAGCGGGGGCGTCCGAGCAGTACTTC; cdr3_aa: CASSLGVAGASEQYF
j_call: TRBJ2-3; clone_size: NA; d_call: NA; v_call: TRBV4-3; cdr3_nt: TGCGCCAGCAGCCATGGGCAGGGGGGTGCAGATACGCAGTATTTT; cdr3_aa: CASSHGQGGADTQYF
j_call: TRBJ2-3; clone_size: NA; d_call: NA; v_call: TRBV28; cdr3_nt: TGTGCCAGCCGAAGGGGGTACCCCACAGATACGCAGTATTTT; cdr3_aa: CASRRGYPTDTQYF
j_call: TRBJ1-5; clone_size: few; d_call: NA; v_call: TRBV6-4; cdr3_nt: TGTGCCAGCAGTCCGACAGGACTTCAGCCCCAGCATTTT; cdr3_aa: CASSPTGLQPQHF
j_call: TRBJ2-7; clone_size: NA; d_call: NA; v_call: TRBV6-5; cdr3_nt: TGTGCCAGCAGTTACTCTACCGGCGAGCAGTACTTC; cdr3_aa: CASSYSTGEQYF
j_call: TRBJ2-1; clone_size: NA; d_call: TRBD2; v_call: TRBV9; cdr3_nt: TGTGCCAGCAGCGTAGAACTAGCGGGGTCCAACAATGAGCAGTTCTTC; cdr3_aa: CASSVELAGSNNEQFF
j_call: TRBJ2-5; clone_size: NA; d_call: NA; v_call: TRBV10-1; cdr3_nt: TGCGCCAGCAGGAAACGACAGGAGGGCCGCGACGCAGAGACCCAGTACTTC; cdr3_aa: CASRKRQEGRDAETQYF
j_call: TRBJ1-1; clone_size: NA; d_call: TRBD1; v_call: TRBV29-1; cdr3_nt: TGCAGCGTTGGCAGGGGGCAGGGCACTGAAGCTTTCTTT; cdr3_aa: CSVGRGQGTEAFF
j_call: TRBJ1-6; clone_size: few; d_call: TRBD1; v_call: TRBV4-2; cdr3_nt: TGTGCCAGCAGCCGATCGGGACAGAGGAATTCACCCCTCCACTTT; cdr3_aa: CASSRSGQRNSPLHF
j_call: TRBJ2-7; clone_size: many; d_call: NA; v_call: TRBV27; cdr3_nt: TGTGCCAGCAGTTTATCGAGAGGCTACGAGCAGTACTTC; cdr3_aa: CASSLSRGYEQYF